The 24 T cell receptor beta chains below all came from one sample that was sequenced in a study of blood T cell repertoires in COVID-19. TCRdb's copy holds only in-frame clones and misses some; the assay was immunoSEQ multiplex PCR. The sample holds approximately 210,000 clones; 82% are singletons and the top ten take 9.5% to 15%. Sequencing used peripheral blood. These receptors were collected from a woman aged 40 to 50 with acute or convalescent COVID-19.

This clone was seen a handful of times. The J gene is TRBJ1-1, the V gene TRBV5-8; no clear D. Germline CDR1 is SGHTS and CDR2 is YDEGEE. The CDR3 spans 15 residues. V was pared by 2 bases and J by 4 bases, with 15 bases between. The CDR3 region is CASSLEGTWATEAFF. CDR3 DNA: TGTGCCAGCAGCTTAGAGGGCACTTGGGCCACTGAAGCTTTCTTT.

The chain is built from TRBV6-5 and TRBJ1-2, with D tentatively TRBD1 (5 bases). With 5 bases removed from V and 7 bases from J, the gap between germline ends came to 11 bases. The CDR3 is 12 amino acids. CDR1 and CDR2 (germline): MNHEY, SVGAGI. CDR3 DNA sequence: TGTGCCAGCAGTAGAAGGGGAGGTGGCTACACCTTC. Protein sequence: CASSRRGGGYTF.

CDR3 residues: CASSEKLGLSNEQFF. The CDR3 DNA reads TGTGCCAGCAGTGAAAAGTTAGGACTCAGCAATGAGCAGTTCTTC. This chain uses TRBV6-1 with TRBJ2-1, with a tentative D call TRBD2 (5 bases). Trimming pared 2 bases from V and 6 bases from J, leaving 14 bases between. Germline V gene sequence: CDR1 MNHNS, CDR2 SASEGT. There are 15 residues in the CDR3.

The chain carries TRBV5-4 and TRBJ1-3; 9 bases align to TRBD1. V gave up 4 bases and J gave up 2 bases; unmatched junction bases: 10. The CDR3 contains 17 residues. The V gene's germline CDR1 is SGHNT and CDR2 YYREEE (reference sequence). This CDR3 reads CASSGPGQGFTGNTIYF. The DNA for the CDR3 is TGTGCCAGCAGCGGGCCGGGACAGGGTTTCACTGGAAACACCATATATTTT.

V is TRBV2 and J is TRBJ1-5; possibly TRBD1 for D (5 bases). The V end lost 4 bases, the J end lost 4 bases, and 14 bases lay between the germline ends. CDR1 is SNHLY and CDR2 is FYNNEI in the germline V gene. The CDR3 runs 15 residues. Written as DNA, the CDR3 is TGTGCCAGCAGTGCCTCGCTAGGGGCAAATCAGCCCCAGCATTTT. It is translated as CASSASLGANQPQHF.

The chain carries TRBV29-1 and TRBJ2-3; TRBD1 aligns across 11 bases. The germline gives CDR1 SQVTM, CDR2 ANQGSEA. CDR3 length: 13 amino acids. V was clipped by 6 bases and J by 5 bases; unmatched bases: 4. The CDR3 bases are TGCAGCGTCCCGGGACAGGGGGTAGATACGCAGTATTTT. Encoded protein: CSVPGQGVDTQYF.

This clone was counted ten times or more. The chain carries TRBV11-2 and TRBJ1-4; D is unclear. The CDR3 runs to 14 residues. CDR1 SGHAT and CDR2 FQNNGV come from the germline V gene. Trimming stripped 7 bases from V and 5 bases from J, with 14 bases between. CDR3 in amino acids: CASKDWSENEKLFF. The CDR3 DNA sequence: TGTGCCAGCAAAGACTGGTCGGAGAATGAAAAACTGTTTTTT.

The CDR3 coding sequence is TGTGCCAGCAGGGTACTTTGGGGAACAGGGGGCGAAGGCAATCAGCCCCAGCATTTT. Protein product: CASRVLWGTGGEGNQPQHF. The chain is built from TRBV21-1 and TRBJ1-5; no check of the table's D call, TRBD1, against the DNA was made. TRBV21-1 is recorded as a pseudogene. The CDR3 extends over 19 amino acids.

This clone showed up just a few times. V usage is TRBV5-5 and J usage is TRBJ2-7, with TRBD2 matching 8 bases. The CDR3 loop spans 17 amino acids. The J segment lost 6 bases and the V segment lost 0 bases, leaving 14 bases of the junction unmatched. Germline-derived CDR1 and CDR2 are SGHKS and YYEKEE (reference sequence). CDR3 DNA: TGTGCCAGCAGCTTGGGACTAGCGAATCCGGTTCTTTTCGAGCAGTACTTC. Its translation: CASSLGLANPVLFEQYF.

This chain joins TRBV18 and TRBJ1-5, with a tentative D call TRBD1 (6 bases). V lost 1 base and J lost 1, with 20 bases in between. The CDR3 is made up of 19 amino acids. Per germline, CDR1 KGHSH and CDR2 LQKENI. As DNA, the CDR3 is TGTGCCAGCTCACCACTCGCTCCTGTTTGGGGGCAAAGCAATCAGCCCCAGCATTTT. This codes for CASSPLAPVWGQSNQPQHF.

V usage is TRBV30 and J usage is TRBJ1-5; 7 nucleotides match TRBD1. CDR3 length: 12 amino acids. Germline V lookup: CDR1 GTSNPN, CDR2 SVGIG (reference sequence). After removal of 3 bases from V and 5 bases from J, the junction contained 1 base not matched to a gene. The CDR3 reads CAWRQGDQPQHF. DNA of the CDR3: TGTGCCTGGAGGCAGGGGGATCAGCCCCAGCATTTT.

This clone was observed a few times. The chain is built from TRBV4-2 and TRBJ2-1; 10 bases align to TRBD2. From germline, CDR1 is LGHNA and CDR2 YNFKEQ. This CDR3 has 20 amino acids. Germline trimming cut 0 bases from V and 0 bases from J; bases unmatched to any gene: 11. CDR3 nucleotide sequence: TGTGCCAGCAGCCAAGATTTGCCCCGATCTAGCGGGAGCTCCTACAATGAGCAGTTCTTC. It translates to CASSQDLPRSSGSSYNEQFF.

The chain joins TRBV6-5 to TRBJ1-6; D is possibly TRBD1 (6 bases). Trimming took off 6 bases at V and 4 bases at J, with 7 bases between the two ends. The length of the CDR3 is 13 residues. Germline-derived CDR1 and CDR2 are MNHEY and SVGAGI. CDR3 DNA: TGTGCCAGCAGAGGACAGTATAATTCACCCCTCCACTTT. Translating gives CASRGQYNSPLHF.

The chain uses TRBV11-2 and TRBJ2-7; 10 nucleotides agree with TRBD2. CDR3 size: 14 residues. Per germline, CDR1 SGHAT and CDR2 FQNNGV. J gave up 3 bases and V 2 bases, and 1 base lay outside the gene matches. The CDR3, as DNA: TGTGCCAGCAGCTTAACTAGCGGGGTCTACGAGCAGTACTTC. Encoded protein: CASSLTSGVYEQYF.

The rearrangement joins TRBV6-6 to TRBJ2-3, with TRBD2 identical over 8 bases. From germline, CDR1 is MNHNY and CDR2 SVGAGI (reference sequence). V gave up 9 bases and J gave up 7 bases; unmatched junction bases: 6. This CDR3 is 12 amino acids long. The CDR3 bases are TGTGCCAGTGACTCGGGGGGGCATACGCAGTATTTT. Translating gives CASDSGGHTQYF.

The rearrangement links TRBV6-7 to TRBJ2-1; 9 bases align to TRBD2. Being an ORF, TRBV6-7 has a function that is uncertain. Trimming removed 0 bases from V and 3 bases from J; junction bases left unmatched: 6. The CDR3 runs 17 residues. As DNA, the CDR3 is TGTGCCAGCAGTTACTCGATATCGCGGGAGGGCTACAATGAGCAGTTCTTC. It yields the protein CASSYSISREGYNEQFF.

This clone was counted only a few times. The rearrangement joins TRBV6-6 to TRBJ1-1, with D unclear. V was pared by 6 bases and J by 10 bases, with 9 bases between. The germline CDR1 and CDR2 sequences are MNHNY and SVGAGI (reference sequence). The length of the CDR3 is 10 residues. As DNA, the CDR3 is TGTGCCAGCAGAGACATTGCAGCTTTCTTT. Encoded protein: CASRDIAAFF.

The chain has TRBV11-3 and TRBJ2-7, with 8 bases aligning to TRBD2. V gave up 5 bases and J gave up 5 bases; unmatched junction bases: 8. The CDR3 runs to 14 residues. Germline loops: CDR1 SGHNT, CDR2 YENEEA. CDR3 bases: TGTGCCAGCAGCCGGAACAGCGGGAGCCACGAGCAGTACTTC. Translation gives CASSRNSGSHEQYF.

The chain couples TRBV10-3 to TRBJ1-6; D might be TRBD1 (6 bases). The V end was cut by 4 bases, the J end by 7 bases, with 17 bases between. The CDR3 covers 16 residues. CDR1 is ENHRY and CDR2 is SYGVKD in the germline V gene. CDR3 coding DNA: TGTGCCATCAGTGCCTCAGGGGTTGCGGCGAATTCACCCCTCCACTTT. It yields the protein CAISASGVAANSPLHF.

The rearrangement links TRBV5-6 to TRBJ2-1; TRBD2 might be the D (5 bases). This CDR3 has 15 residues. V lost 2 bases and J lost 2, with 11 bases in between. Per germline, CDR1 SGHDT and CDR2 YYEEEE. CDR3: CASSFLTGTYNEQFF. In DNA form, the CDR3 reads TGTGCCAGCAGCTTTCTGACGGGAACCTACAATGAGCAGTTCTTC. The whole variable domain, remainder taken from reference TRBV5-6 and TRBJ2-1, is DAGVTQSPTHLIKTRGQQVTLRCSPKSGHDTVSWYQQALGQGPQFIFQYYEEEERQRGNFPDRFSGHQFPNYSSELNVNALLLGDSALYLCASSFLTGTYNEQFFGPGTRLTVL.

This chain uses TRBV3-1 (or the pseudogene TRBV3-2) with TRBJ2-7; TRBD2 agrees at 12 bases. Germline V CDR1 and CDR2: LGHDT, YNNKEL (reference sequence). After removal of 3 bases from V and 3 bases from J, the junction contained 6 bases not matched to a gene. The CDR3 is 16 amino acids. CDR3 DNA sequence: TGTGCCAGCAGCCACCTAGCGGGGGGGCATATCTACGAGCAGTACTTC. It is translated as CASSHLAGGHIYEQYF.

The CDR3 loop is CATSPYRRNEKLFF. CDR3 DNA sequence: TGCGCCACCTCGCCCTACAGGCGTAATGAAAAACTGTTTTTT. The gene calls are TRBV10-1 and TRBJ1-4; possible D gene TRBD1, 5 bases. The CDR3 totals 14 residues. Germline V gene lookup returns CDR1 WNHNN and CDR2 SYGVQD (reference sequence). V dropped 10 bases and J dropped 4 bases, with 16 bases sitting between them.

CDR3 bases: TGTGCCAGCACCCCCCCAGGAGGGTACGAGCAGTACTTC. Translated, it gives CASTPPGGYEQYF. The chain links TRBV28 to TRBJ2-7; possibly TRBD2 for D (6 bases). This CDR3 has 13 amino acids. V was pared by 7 bases and J by 4 bases, with 14 bases between. In germline, CDR1 is MDHEN, CDR2 SYDVKM.

The chain recombines TRBV28 with TRBJ2-1, with 8 bases that match TRBD2. This CDR3 is built from 13 residues. With 2 bases clipped from V and 12 bases from J, the junction kept 6 bases outside the gene matches. Germline CDR1 is MDHEN and CDR2 is SYDVKM. The CDR3 spells CASSLPGLAGQFF. Written as DNA, the CDR3 is TGTGCCAGCAGTTTACCCGGACTAGCAGGGCAGTTCTTC.